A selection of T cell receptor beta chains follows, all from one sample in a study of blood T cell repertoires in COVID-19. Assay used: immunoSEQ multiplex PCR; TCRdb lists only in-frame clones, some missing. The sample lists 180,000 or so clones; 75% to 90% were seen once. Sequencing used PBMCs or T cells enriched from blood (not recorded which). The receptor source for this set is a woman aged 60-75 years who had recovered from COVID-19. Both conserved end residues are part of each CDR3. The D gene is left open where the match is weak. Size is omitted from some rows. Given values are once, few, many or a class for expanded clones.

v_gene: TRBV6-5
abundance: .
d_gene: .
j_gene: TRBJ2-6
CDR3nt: TGTGCCAGCAGTTCCGGGACTGTCTCTGGGGCCAACGTCCTGACTTTC
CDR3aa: CASSSGTVSGANVLTF

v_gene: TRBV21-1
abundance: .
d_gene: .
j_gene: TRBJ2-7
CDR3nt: TGTGCCAGCAGCAAAGCAGGACTCGGCTCCTACGAGCAGTACTTC
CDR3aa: CASSKAGLGSYEQYF

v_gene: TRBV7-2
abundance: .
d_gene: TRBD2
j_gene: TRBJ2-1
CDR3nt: TGTGCCAGCAGCTTAGAACTAGCGGGATGGTCGAAGACGTTCTTC
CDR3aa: CASSLELAGWSKTFF

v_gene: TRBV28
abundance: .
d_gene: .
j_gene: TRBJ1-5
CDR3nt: TGTGCCAGCAGTTTGGCCCATCAGCCCCAGCATTTT
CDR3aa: CASSLAHQPQHF

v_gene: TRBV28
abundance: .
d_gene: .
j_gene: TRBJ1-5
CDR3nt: TGTGCCAGCAGTTTACACGACAGATTCAATCAGCCCCAGCATTTT
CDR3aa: CASSLHDRFNQPQHF

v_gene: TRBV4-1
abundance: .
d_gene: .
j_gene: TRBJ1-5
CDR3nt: TGCGCCAGCGGCCTCAACGGGTATGGAAGCAATCAGCCCCAGCATTTT
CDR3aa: CASGLNGYGSNQPQHF

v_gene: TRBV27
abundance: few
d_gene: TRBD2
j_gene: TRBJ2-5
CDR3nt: TGTGCCAGCAGGTCGGGGGGGGAGCCAGGGGCCCAGTACTTC
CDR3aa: CASRSGGEPGAQYF

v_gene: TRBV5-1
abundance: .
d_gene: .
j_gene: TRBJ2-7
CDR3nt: TGCGCCAGCAGCTTGGGGCAGGTTAGCTCCTACGAGCAGTACTTC
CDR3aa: CASSLGQVSSYEQYF

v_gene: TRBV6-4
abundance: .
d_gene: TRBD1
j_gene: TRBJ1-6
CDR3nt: TGTGCCAGCGGCCGGGACAGGGAGGACCTCGGGCCCTATAATTCACCCCTCCACTTT
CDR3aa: CASGRDREDLGPYNSPLHF

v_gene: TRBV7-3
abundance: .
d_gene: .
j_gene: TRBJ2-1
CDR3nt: TGTGCCAGCAGCTTAAGGCCAAACGACAGAGGCAATGAGCAGTTCTTC
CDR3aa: CASSLRPNDRGNEQFF

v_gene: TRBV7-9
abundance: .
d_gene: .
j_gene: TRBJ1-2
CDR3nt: TGTGCCAGCAGCTTAGAAGGGACTTATGGCTACACCTTC
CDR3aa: CASSLEGTYGYTF

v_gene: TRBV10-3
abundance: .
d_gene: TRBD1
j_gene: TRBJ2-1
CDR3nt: TGTGCCATCAGTGAGGGACAGGGGGCGAACAATGAGCAGTTCTTC
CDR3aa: CAISEGQGANNEQFF

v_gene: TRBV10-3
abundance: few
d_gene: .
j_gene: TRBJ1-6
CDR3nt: TGTGCCATCAATGGACCTGGTCGGGGTTCACCCCTCCACTTT
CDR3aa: CAINGPGRGSPLHF

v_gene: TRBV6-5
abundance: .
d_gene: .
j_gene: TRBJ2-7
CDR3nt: TGTGCCAGCAGATTCAGGGGGACTTCCTACGAGCAGTACTTC
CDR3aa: CASRFRGTSYEQYF

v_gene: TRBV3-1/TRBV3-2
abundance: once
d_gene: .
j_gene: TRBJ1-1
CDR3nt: TGTGCCAGCAGCCTTGAGAGGGGGACTGAAGCTTTCTTT
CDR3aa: CASSLERGTEAFF

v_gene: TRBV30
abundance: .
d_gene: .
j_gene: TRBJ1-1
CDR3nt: TGTGCCTGGGACGGAAGACTTATGAACACTGAAGCTTTCTTT
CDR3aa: CAWDGRLMNTEAFF

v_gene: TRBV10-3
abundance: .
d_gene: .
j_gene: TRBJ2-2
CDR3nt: TGTGCCATCAGTGAGTCTGGGGCCACCGGGGAGCTGTTTTTT
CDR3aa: CAISESGATGELFF

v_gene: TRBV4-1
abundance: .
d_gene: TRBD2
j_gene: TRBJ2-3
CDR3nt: TGCGCCAGCAGCCAAATGGGACTAGTTGGGGGCACAGATACGCAGTATTTT
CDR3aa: CASSQMGLVGGTDTQYF

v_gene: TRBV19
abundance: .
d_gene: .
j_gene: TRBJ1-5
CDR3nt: TGTGCCAGTAGTGGCTTGGCCGCGGGTCAGCCCCAGCATTTT
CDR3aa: CASSGLAAGQPQHF

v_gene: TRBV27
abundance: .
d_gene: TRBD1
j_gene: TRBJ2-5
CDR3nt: TGTGCCAGCAGTTTGGACAGGTTCTTGAAGACCCAGTACTTC
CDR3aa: CASSLDRFLKTQYF

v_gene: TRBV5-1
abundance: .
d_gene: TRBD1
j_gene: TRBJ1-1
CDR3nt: TGCGCCAGCAGCCGGGACAGGGACACTGAAGCTTTCTTT
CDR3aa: CASSRDRDTEAFF

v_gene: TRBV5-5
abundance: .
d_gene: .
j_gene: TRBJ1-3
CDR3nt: TGTGCCAGCAGCTCCAGGCCTGGAAACACCATATATTTT
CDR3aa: CASSSRPGNTIYF

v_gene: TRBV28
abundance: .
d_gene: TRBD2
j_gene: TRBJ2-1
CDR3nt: TGTGCCAGCAGTAGGAGCGGGAGCCTCCCCAATGAGCAGTTCTTC
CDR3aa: CASSRSGSLPNEQFF

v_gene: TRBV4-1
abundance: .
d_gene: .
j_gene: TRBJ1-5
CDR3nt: TGCGCCAGCAGCCAAGATAGCGGGGGGATGTATCAGCCCCAGCATTTT
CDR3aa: CASSQDSGGMYQPQHF

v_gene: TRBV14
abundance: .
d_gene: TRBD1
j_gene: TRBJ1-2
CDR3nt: TGTGCCAGCAGCCAAACGACAGGGTCTGGCTACACCTTC
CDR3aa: CASSQTTGSGYTF

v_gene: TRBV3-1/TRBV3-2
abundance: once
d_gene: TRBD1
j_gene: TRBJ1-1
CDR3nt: TGTGCCAGCAGTCACGGACAGGGGGGTCTGGGCACTGAAGCTTTCTTT
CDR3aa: CASSHGQGGLGTEAFF